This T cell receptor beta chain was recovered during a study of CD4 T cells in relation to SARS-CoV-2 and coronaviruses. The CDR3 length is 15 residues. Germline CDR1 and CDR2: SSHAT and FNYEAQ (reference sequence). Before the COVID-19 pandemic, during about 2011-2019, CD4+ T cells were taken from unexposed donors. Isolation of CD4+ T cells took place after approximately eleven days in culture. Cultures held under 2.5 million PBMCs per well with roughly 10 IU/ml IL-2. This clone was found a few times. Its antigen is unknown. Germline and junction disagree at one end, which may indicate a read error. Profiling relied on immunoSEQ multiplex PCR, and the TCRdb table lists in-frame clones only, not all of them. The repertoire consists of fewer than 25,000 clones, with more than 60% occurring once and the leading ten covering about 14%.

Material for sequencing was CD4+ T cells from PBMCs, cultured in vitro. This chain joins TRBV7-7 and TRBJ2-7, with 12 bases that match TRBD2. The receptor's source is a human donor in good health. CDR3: CASSKLAGGTYEQYF. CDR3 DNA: TGTGCTAGCAGCAAACTAGCGGGAGGCACCTACGAGCAGTACTTC.